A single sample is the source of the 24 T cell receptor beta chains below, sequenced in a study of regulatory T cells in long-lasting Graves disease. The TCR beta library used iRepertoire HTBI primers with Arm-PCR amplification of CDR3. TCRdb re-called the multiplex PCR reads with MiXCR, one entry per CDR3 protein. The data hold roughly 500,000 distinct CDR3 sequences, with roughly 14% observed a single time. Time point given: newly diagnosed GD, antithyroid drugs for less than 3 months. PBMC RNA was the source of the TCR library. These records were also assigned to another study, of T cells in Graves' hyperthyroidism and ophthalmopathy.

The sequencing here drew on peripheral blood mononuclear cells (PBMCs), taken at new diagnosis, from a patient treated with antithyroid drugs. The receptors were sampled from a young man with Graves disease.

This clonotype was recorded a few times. CDR3 sequence reads: CAIRATGGMNQPQHF. As DNA, the CDR3 is TGTGCCATCAGAGCAACAGGGGGCATGAATCAGCCCCAGCATTTT. The rearrangement joins TRBV10-3 to TRBJ1-5, with TRBD1 identical over 9 bases. Germline CDR1 is ENHRY and CDR2 is SYGVKD. V shed 6 bases and J 4 bases; nucleotides not matched to a gene: 7. This CDR3 comprises 15 residues.

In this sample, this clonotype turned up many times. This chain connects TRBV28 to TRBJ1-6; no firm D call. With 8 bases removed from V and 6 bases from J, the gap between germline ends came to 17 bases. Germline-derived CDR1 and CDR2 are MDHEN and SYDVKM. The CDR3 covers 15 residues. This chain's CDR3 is CASLKWVSFNSPLHF. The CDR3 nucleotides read TGTGCCAGCTTGAAGTGGGTGTCTTTTAATTCACCCCTCCACTTT. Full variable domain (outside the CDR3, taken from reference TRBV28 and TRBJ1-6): DVKVTQSSRYLVKRTGEKVFLECVQDMDHENMFWYRQDPGLGLRLIYFSYDVKMKEKGDIPEGYSVSREKKERFSLILESASTNQTSMYLCASLKWVSFNSPLHFGNGTRLTVT.

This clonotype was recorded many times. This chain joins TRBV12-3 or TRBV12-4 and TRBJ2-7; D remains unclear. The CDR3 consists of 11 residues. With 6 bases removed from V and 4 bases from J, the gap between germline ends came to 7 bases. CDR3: CASSANYEQYF. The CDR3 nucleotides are TGTGCCAGCAGCGCGAATTACGAGCAGTACTTC.

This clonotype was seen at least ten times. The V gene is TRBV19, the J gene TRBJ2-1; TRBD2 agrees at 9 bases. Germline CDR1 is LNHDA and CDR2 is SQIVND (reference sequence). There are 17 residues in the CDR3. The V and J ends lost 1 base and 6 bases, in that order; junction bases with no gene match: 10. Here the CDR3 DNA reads TGTGCCAGTAGTATAGTGCGGGAGGGCCCCTGGGGCAATGAGCAGTTCTTC. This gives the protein CASSIVREGPWGNEQFF.

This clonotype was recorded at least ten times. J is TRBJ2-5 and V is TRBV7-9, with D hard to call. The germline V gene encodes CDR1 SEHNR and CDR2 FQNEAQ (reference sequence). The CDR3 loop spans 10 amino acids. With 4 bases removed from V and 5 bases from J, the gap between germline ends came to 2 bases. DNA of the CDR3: TGTGCCAGCAGCTGGGAGACCCAGTACTTC. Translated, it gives CASSWETQYF.

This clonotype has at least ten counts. The CDR3 nucleotides are TGTGCCAGCAGTGAAGAGGGATACTATGGCTACACCTTC. It encodes CASSEEGYYGYTF. The chain employs TRBV2 and TRBJ1-2; D gene unclear. Germline V gene sequence: CDR1 SNHLY, CDR2 FYNNEI. The length of the CDR3 is 13 residues. V lost 1 base and J lost 3, with 6 bases in between. Filled out from reference TRBV2 and TRBJ1-2, the complete variable domain reads EPEVTQTPSHQVTQMGQEVILRCVPISNHLYFYWYRQILGQKVEFLVSFYNNEISEKSEIFDDQFSVERPDGSNFTLKIRSTKLEDSAMYFCASSEEGYYGYTFGSGTRLTVV.

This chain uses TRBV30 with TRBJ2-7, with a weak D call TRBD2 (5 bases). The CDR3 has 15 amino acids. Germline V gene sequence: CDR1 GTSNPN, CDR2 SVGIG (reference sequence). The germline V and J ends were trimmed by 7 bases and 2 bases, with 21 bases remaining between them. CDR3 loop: CASTGAIGSTYEQYF. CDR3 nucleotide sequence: TGTGCCTCGACCGGAGCAATAGGGAGCACCTACGAGCAGTACTTC. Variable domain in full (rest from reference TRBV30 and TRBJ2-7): SQTIHQWPATLVQPVGSPLSLECTVEGTSNPNLYWYRQAAGRGLQLLFYSVGIGQISSEVPQNLSASRPQDRQFILSSKKLLLSDSGFYLCASTGAIGSTYEQYFGPGTRLTVT.

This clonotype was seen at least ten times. For the CDR3, the DNA is TGTGCCAGCAGCTTAGCCGAGCGGGCGAGCTCCTACAATGAGCAGTTCTTC. The encoded protein is CASSLAERASSYNEQFF. The gene calls are TRBV7-2 and TRBJ2-1; maybe TRBD2 (6 bases). In germline, CDR1 is SGHTA, CDR2 FQGNSA. V lost 0 bases to trimming and J lost 0 bases, with 12 bases between them. This CDR3 comprises 17 residues.

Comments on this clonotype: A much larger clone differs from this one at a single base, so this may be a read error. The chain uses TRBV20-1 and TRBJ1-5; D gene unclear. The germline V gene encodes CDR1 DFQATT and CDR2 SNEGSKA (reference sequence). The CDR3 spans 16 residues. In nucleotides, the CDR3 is TGCAATGCCCCACCCGACCGGGGAGTTCGCAATCAGCCCCAGCATTTT. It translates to CNAPPDRGVRNQPQHF.

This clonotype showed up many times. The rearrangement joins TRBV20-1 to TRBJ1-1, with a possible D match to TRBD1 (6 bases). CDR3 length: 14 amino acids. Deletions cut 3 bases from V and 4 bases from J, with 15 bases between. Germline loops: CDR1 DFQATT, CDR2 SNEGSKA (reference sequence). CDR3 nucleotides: TGCAGTGCTAGGTTGGGGGCCAGGGGCACTGAAGCTTTCTTT. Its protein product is CSARLGARGTEAFF.

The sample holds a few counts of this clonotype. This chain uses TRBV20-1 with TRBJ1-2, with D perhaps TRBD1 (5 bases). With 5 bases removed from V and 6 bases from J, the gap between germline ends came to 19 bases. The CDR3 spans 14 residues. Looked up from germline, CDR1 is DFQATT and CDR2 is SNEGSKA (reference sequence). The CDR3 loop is CSAYGTSHGDGYTF. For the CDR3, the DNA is TGCAGTGCTTATGGGACCTCCCATGGGGATGGCTACACCTTC.

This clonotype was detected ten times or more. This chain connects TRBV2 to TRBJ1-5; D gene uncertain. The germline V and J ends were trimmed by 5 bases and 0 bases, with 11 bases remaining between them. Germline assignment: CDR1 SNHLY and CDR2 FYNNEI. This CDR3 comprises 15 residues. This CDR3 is CASSLIGYSNQPQHF. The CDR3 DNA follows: TGTGCCAGCAGTTTAATAGGTTATAGCAATCAGCCCCAGCATTTT.

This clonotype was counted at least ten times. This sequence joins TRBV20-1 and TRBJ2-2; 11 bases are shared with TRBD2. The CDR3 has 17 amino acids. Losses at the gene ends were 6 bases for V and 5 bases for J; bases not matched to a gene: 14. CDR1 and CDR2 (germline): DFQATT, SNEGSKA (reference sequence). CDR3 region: CSALPDGLAGPTGELFF. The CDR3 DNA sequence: TGCAGTGCCCTCCCCGATGGACTAGCGGGCCCTACCGGGGAGCTGTTTTTT.

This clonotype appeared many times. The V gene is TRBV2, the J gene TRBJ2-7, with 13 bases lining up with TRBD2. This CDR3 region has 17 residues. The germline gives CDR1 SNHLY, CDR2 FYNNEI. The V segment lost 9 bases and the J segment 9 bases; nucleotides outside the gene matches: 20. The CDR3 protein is CARSTGTSGTMKRGQYF. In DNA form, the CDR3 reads TGTGCCAGATCAACCGGGACTAGCGGGACTATGAAGAGAGGGCAGTACTTC. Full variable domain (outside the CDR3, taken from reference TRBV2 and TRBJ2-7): EPEVTQTPSHQVTQMGQEVILRCVPISNHLYFYWYRQILGQKVEFLVSFYNNEISEKSEIFDDQFSVERPDGSNFTLKIRSTKLEDSAMYFCARSTGTSGTMKRGQYFGPGTRLTVT.

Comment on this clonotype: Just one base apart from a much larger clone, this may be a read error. The CDR3 sequence is CAWEPRLAGAGEQFF. In DNA form, the CDR3 reads TGTGCCTGGGAGCCCAGGTTAGCGGGAGCTGGTGAGCAGTTCTTC. The V call is TRBV30, the J call TRBJ2-1; 9 bases map to TRBD2. V was pared by 5 bases and J by 9 bases, with 14 bases of the junction left unmatched. CDR3 length: 15 amino acids. Per the germline V gene, CDR1 is GTSNPN and CDR2 is SVGIG (reference sequence).

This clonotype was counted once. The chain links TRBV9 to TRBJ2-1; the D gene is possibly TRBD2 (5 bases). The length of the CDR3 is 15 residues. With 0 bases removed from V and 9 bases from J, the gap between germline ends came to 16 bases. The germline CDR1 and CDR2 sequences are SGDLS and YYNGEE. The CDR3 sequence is CASSVGGVPGVEQFF. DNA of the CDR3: TGTGCCAGCAGCGTAGGAGGCGTCCCCGGGGTTGAGCAGTTCTTC. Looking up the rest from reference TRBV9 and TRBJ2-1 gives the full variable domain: DSGVTQTPKHLITATGQRVTLRCSPRSGDLSVYWYQQSLDQGLQFLIQYYNGEERAKGNILERFSAQQFPDLHSELNLSSLELGDSALYFCASSVGGVPGVEQFFGPGTRLTVL.

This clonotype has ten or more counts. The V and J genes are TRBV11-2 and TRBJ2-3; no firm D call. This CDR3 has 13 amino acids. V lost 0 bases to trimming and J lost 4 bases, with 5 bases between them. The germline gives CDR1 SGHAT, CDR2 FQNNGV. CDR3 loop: CASSLDAPDTQYF. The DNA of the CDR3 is TGTGCCAGCAGCTTAGACGCCCCAGATACGCAGTATTTT.

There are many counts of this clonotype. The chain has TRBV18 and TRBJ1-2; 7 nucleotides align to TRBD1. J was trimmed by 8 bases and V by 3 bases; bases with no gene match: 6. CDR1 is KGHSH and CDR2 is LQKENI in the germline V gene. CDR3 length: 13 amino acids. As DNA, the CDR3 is TGTGCCAGCTCACCTTGGGACAGTGTCGGCTACACCTTC. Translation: CASSPWDSVGYTF.

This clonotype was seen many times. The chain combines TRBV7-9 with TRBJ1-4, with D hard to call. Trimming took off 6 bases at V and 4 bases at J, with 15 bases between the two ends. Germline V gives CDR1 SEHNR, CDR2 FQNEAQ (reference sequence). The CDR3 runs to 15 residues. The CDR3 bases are TGTGCCAGCAGGACAAGCGACGGCCATAATGAAAAACTGTTTTTT. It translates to CASRTSDGHNEKLFF.

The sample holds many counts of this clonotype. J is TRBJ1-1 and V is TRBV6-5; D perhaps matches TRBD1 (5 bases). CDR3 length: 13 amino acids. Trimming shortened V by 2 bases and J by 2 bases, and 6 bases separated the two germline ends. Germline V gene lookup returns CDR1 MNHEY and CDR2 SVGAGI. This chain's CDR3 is CASSYDSNTEAFF. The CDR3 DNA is TGTGCCAGCAGTTACGACAGTAACACTGAAGCTTTCTTT.

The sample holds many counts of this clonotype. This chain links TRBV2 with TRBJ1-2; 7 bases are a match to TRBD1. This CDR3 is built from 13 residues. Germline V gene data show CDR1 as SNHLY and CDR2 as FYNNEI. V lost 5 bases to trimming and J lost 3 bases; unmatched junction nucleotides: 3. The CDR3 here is CASSMGQYYGYTF. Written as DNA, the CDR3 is TGTGCCAGCAGTATGGGACAGTACTATGGCTACACCTTC.

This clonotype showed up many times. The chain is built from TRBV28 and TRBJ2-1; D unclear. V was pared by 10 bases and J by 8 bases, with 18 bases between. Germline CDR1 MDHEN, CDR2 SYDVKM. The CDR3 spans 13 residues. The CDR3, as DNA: TGTGCCACCGACCAAATCTATAGGGATGAGCAGTTCTTC. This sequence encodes CATDQIYRDEQFF.

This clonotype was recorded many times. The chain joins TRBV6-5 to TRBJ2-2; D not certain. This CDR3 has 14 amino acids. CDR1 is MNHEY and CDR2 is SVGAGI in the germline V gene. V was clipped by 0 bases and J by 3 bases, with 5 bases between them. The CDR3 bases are TGTGCCAGCAGTTACTCCCTCTACACCGGGGAGCTGTTTTTT. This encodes CASSYSLYTGELFF.

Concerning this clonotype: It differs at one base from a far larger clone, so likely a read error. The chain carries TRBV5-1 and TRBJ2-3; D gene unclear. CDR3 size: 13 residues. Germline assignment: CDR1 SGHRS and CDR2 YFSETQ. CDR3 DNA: TGTGCCAGCAGCTTAGTGGGCACAAATACGCAGTATTTT. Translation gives CASSLVGTNTQYF.